These 5 T cell receptor beta chains came from one sample sequenced in a study of blood T cell repertoires in COVID-19. Generated by immunoSEQ multiplex PCR, the TCRdb table keeps only in-frame clones and is missing some. The sample shows roughly 160,000 clones, 82% of them seen only once. The sequenced material came from PBMCs or T cells enriched from blood (not recorded which). The receptors originated from a man in his fifties or sixties who had recovered from COVID-19.

V and J are TRBV25-1 and TRBJ2-3; 10 bases are shared with TRBD2. The trim removed 2 bases at V and 1 base at J, leaving 0 bases unmatched. The CDR3 is 15 residues long. Germline-derived CDR1 and CDR2 are MGHDK and SYGVNS. CDR3 sequence reads: CASSEGLAGTDTQYF. CDR3 bases: TGTGCCAGCAGTGAAGGACTAGCGGGCACAGATACGCAGTATTTT.

This CDR3 reads CASSSPAAGQAYEQYF. The CDR3 nucleotides read TGTGCCAGCAGTTCCCCCGCGGCGGGACAGGCCTACGAGCAGTACTTC. The chain combines TRBV6-5 with TRBJ2-7; 8 bases match TRBD1. Trimming at V came to 4 bases and at J to 2 bases, leaving 10 bases not matched to a gene. Per germline, CDR1 MNHEY and CDR2 SVGAGI. CDR3 length: 16 residues.

The gene calls are TRBV15 and TRBJ2-1; the D gene is possibly TRBD2 (6 bases). The V end lost 2 bases, the J end lost 8 bases, and 13 bases lay between the germline ends. The CDR3 extends over 14 amino acids. Per the germline V gene, CDR1 is LNHNV and CDR2 is YYDKDF (reference sequence). CDR3 sequence reads: CATSRTALADEQFF. The CDR3 DNA follows: TGTGCCACCAGCAGAACCGCCTTAGCGGATGAGCAGTTCTTC.

J is TRBJ1-5 and V is TRBV28, with TRBD1 identical over 9 bases. V shed 6 bases and J 7 bases; nucleotides not matched to a gene: 7. Germline V gene lookup returns CDR1 MDHEN and CDR2 SYDVKM. The CDR3 is 14 residues long. CDR3 loop: CASRLTGGWQPQHF. The CDR3 DNA sequence: TGTGCCAGCAGACTTACAGGGGGCTGGCAGCCCCAGCATTTT. Supplemented by reference TRBV28 and TRBJ1-5, the full variable domain reads DVKVTQSSRYLVKRTGEKVFLECVQDMDHENMFWYRQDPGLGLRLIYFSYDVKMKEKGDIPEGYSVSREKKERFSLILESASTNQTSMYLCASRLTGGWQPQHFGDGTRLSIL.

The CDR3 loop is CASSLFRGKETQYF. The CDR3 DNA follows: TGTGCCAGCAGCTTGTTCAGGGGAAAAGAGACCCAGTACTTC. The chain employs TRBV5-4 and TRBJ2-5, with D perhaps TRBD1 (6 bases). Germline V CDR1 and CDR2: SGHNT, YYREEE (reference sequence). The CDR3 is 14 residues long. Trimming took off 1 base at V and 3 bases at J, with 10 bases between the two ends.